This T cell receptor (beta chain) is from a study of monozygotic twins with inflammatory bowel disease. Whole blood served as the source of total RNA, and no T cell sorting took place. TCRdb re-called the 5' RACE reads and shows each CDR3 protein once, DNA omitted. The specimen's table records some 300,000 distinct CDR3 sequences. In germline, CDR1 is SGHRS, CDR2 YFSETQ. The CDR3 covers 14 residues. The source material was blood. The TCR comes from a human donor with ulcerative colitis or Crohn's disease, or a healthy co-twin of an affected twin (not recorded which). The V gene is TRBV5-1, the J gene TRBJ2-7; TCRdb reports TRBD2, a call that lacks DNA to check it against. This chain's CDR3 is CASSLVGRDYEQYF.